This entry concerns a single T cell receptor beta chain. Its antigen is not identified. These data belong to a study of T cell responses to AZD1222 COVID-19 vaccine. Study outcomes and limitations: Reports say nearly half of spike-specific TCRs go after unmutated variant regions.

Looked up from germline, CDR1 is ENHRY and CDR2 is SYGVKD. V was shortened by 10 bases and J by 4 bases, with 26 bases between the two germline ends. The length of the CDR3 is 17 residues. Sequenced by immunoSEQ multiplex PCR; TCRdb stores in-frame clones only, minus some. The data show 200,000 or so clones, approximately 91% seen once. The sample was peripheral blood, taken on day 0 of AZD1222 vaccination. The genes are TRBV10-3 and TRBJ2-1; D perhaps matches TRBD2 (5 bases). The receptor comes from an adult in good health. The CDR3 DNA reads TGTGCCACCCGGTTGCCCCCTAGCTTGGTACAATACAATGAGCAGTTCTTC. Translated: CATRLPPSLVQYNEQFF.